A selection of T cell receptor beta chains follows, all from one sample in a study of breast tumors, draining lymph nodes, adjacent tissues. TCRdb analysed the multiplex PCR reads with MiXCR anew, one entry per CDR3 protein. This sample carries 14,000 or so distinct CDR3 sequences, around 53% of them seen once, and the ten largest clones take 25% to 35%. Sequenced material: tumor-adjacent breast tissue. The source of these receptors is a female donor with breast cancer. Some clones in this sample may be carry-over from other donors' samples. Both conserved end residues are part of each CDR3. The D gene is left open where the match is weak. Clone size is given for some rows only: seen once, a few or many times, or a class if the clone is expanded.

J gene	CDR3 length	clone size	V gene	D gene	CDR3 DNA	CDR3 protein
TRBJ1-3	14	.	TRBV5-1	.	TGCGCCAGCAGCTTGATGACAGGACGAAACACCATATATTTT	CASSLMTGRNTIYF
TRBJ1-1	14	.	TRBV14	.	TGTGCCAGCAGCCCAAGGCGGGCAAACACTGAAGCTTTCTTT	CASSPRRANTEAFF
TRBJ1-2	14	.	TRBV2	.	TGTGCCAGCACTCAAGGGCGTGCTAACTATGGCTACACCTTC	CASTQGRANYGYTF
TRBJ2-2	15	many	TRBV6-6	TRBD1	TGTGCCAGCAGTCCGACAGGGTCGGAAACCGGGGAGCTGTTTTTT	CASSPTGSETGELFF
TRBJ2-3	15	.	TRBV24-1	.	TGTGCCACCAGCCCTGGGGCGGGGATCACAGATACGCAGTATTTT	CATSPGAGITDTQYF
TRBJ2-7	15	.	TRBV24-1	TRBD1	TGTGCCACCAGTGTCCTCCGGGACAGGGCCCACGAGCAGTACTTC	CATSVLRDRAHEQYF
TRBJ1-2	12	.	TRBV2	TRBD1	TGTGCCAGCAGTCAACAGGGGAATGGCTACACCTTC	CASSQQGNGYTF
TRBJ2-7	14	.	TRBV5-1	.	TGCGCCAGCAGCTTGGCGGGCACTTCCTACGAGCAGTACTTC	CASSLAGTSYEQYF
TRBJ1-5	14	.	TRBV10-1	.	TGTGCCATCGGGGGGCAGAATAGCAATCAGCCCCAGCATTTT	CAIGGQNSNQPQHF
TRBJ1-1	9	.	TRBV24-1	.	TGTGCCAAAAACACTGAAGCTTTCTTT	CAKNTEAFF
TRBJ2-1	16	many	TRBV7-9	TRBD2	TGTGCCAGCAGCCCTCCGACTAGCGGTTCCTACAATGAGCAGTTCTTC	CASSPPTSGSYNEQFF
TRBJ1-6	16	.	TRBV2	.	TGTGCCAGCACGGGGGCTCCCCTACAGGGTGATTCACCCCTCCACTTT	CASTGAPLQGDSPLHF
TRBJ2-5	14	.	TRBV7-2	.	TGTGCCAGCAGTCAGGCGGGAAGAAAAGAGACCCAGTACTTC	CASSQAGRKETQYF
TRBJ1-2	13	.	TRBV20-1	.	TGCAGTGCTAGCGTACCAGCTTATAATGGCTACACCTTC	CSASVPAYNGYTF
TRBJ2-5	13	.	TRBV25-1	.	TGTGCCAGCAGTGCGTGGGGGAGGGAGACCCAGTACTTC	CASSAWGRETQYF
TRBJ2-5	14	few	TRBV10-3	TRBD1	TGTGCCATCGGGAGAACAGGGGGCCTAGAGACCCAGTACTTC	CAIGRTGGLETQYF
TRBJ1-2	15	few	TRBV7-2	.	TGTGCCAGCAGCTTATACAAGGGGTCCCTCTATGGCTACACCTTC	CASSLYKGSLYGYTF
TRBJ1-6	16	.	TRBV20-1	TRBD1	TGCAGTGCTAGAGAAGGCGCGGGACAGGGGGCTTCACCCCTCCACTTT	CSAREGAGQGASPLHF
TRBJ2-7	12	.	TRBV2	.	TGTGCCAGCAGTGAATCAGGGTACGAGCAGTACTTC	CASSESGYEQYF
TRBJ2-7	14	many	TRBV29-1	.	TGCAGCGTTGAGGAAGGGGCCCAGCCTTACGAGCAGTACTTC	CSVEEGAQPYEQYF
TRBJ1-6	12	once	TRBV7-9	.	TGTGCCAGCAGGGACAGAGGATCACCCCTCCACTTT	CASRDRGSPLHF
TRBJ1-3	14	.	TRBV2	TRBD1	TGTGCCAGAAACAGGGGGGACCTTGGAAACACCATAAAATTT	CARNRGDLGNTIKF
TRBJ2-7	15	many	TRBV5-5	TRBD2	TGTGCCAGCAGCTTGGGGACTAGCGGGAGTCTCGTGCAGTACTTC	CASSLGTSGSLVQYF
TRBJ2-6	14	once	TRBV2	.	TGTGCCAGCATCCAGATCTCTGGGGCCAACGTCCTGACTTTC	CASIQISGANVLTF
TRBJ2-2	16	.	TRBV15	TRBD2	TGTGCCACCAGCAGACAGACTAGCGGGAGCACCGGGGAGCTGTTTTTT	CATSRQTSGSTGELFF
TRBJ1-1	11	.	TRBV6-2/TRBV6-3	.	TGTGCCAGCAGCATGAACACTGAAGCTTTCTTT	CASSMNTEAFF
TRBJ1-3	13	.	TRBV25-1	.	TGTGCCAGCAGTTCCCCGGGTGGAAACACCATATATTTT	CASSSPGGNTIYF
TRBJ2-7	15	many	TRBV5-8	.	TGTGCCAGCAGCTTGGTGGCGGGAAGGTCCTACGAGCAGTACTTC	CASSLVAGRSYEQYF
TRBJ2-7	14	once	TRBV10-3	TRBD1	TGTGCCATCAGCCGACAGGGGACGCTACAAGGGCAGTACTTC	CAISRQGTLQGQYF
TRBJ2-5	14	.	TRBV7-6	TRBD2	TGTGCCAGCAGCTTAACTAGCGGTGTCGAGACCCAGTACTTC	CASSLTSGVETQYF
TRBJ2-1	16	once	TRBV11-2	.	TGTGCCAGCAGTCCCGGAGCGGGCCACTCCTACAATGAGCAGTTCTTC	CASSPGAGHSYNEQFF
TRBJ1-1	15	many	TRBV5-1	.	TGCGCCAGCAGCTCGGGCGGCCGACCAACAACTGAAGCTTTCTTT	CASSSGGRPTTEAFF
TRBJ1-2	16	few	TRBV29-1	.	TGCAGCGCCCCGGACCCCCGCGAGCGCGCAAACTATGGCTACACCTTC	CSAPDPRERANYGYTF
TRBJ2-7	15	.	TRBV11-2	TRBD2	TGTGCCAGCAGCTTAGTAGCGGGGAGCTCCTACGAGCAGTACTTC	CASSLVAGSSYEQYF
TRBJ2-7	15	many	TRBV11-3	.	TGTGCCAGCAGCTCCCGAACAGACACCGCCTACGAGCAGTACTTC	CASSSRTDTAYEQYF
TRBJ2-3	17	.	TRBV4-3	TRBD2	TGCGCCAGCAGCCAGAGGCTAGCGGGAGACTGCACAGATACGCAGTATTTT	CASSQRLAGDCTDTQYF
TRBJ2-2	14	.	TRBV29-1	.	TGCAGCGTTGGACTACGGCAGAGGGGCGGGGAGCTGTTTTTT	CSVGLRQRGGELFF
TRBJ2-3	13	.	TRBV7-9	.	TGTGCCAGCAGCCTGACAAGCCGAGATACGCAGTATTTT	CASSLTSRDTQYF
TRBJ2-1	15	few	TRBV27	.	TGTGCCAGCAGTTTCATTGGACAGTCCTACAATGAGCAGTTCTTC	CASSFIGQSYNEQFF
TRBJ2-3	12	many	TRBV27	.	TGTGCCAGTACGGACAGTCCCCATACGCAGTATTTT	CASTDSPHTQYF
TRBJ1-2	15	.	TRBV11-2	.	TGTGCCAGCAGCTTAGACCCTGGACAGCACTATGGCTACACCTTC	CASSLDPGQHYGYTF
TRBJ1-2	12	.	TRBV7-3	TRBD1	TGTGCCAGCAGCCCGCCAGGGGGCGGCTACACCTTC	CASSPPGGGYTF
TRBJ2-7	13	many	TRBV9	TRBD1	TGTGCCAGCAGCAGGACAGGCGGAAACGAGCAGTACTTC	CASSRTGGNEQYF
TRBJ2-3	13	medium-sized	TRBV20-1	TRBD2	TGCAGTGCGGATGGGAGGGCCTTAGATACGCAGTATTTT	CSADGRALDTQYF
TRBJ2-6	15	many	TRBV19	.	TGTGCCAGTAGTATCGTGTCCCAGTTGGGCAACGTCCTGACTTTC	CASSIVSQLGNVLTF
TRBJ2-7	17	.	TRBV7-9	TRBD2	TGTGCCAGCAGCTTAGCGCTCGGTAGCGGGGGGCCCTACGAGCAGTACTTC	CASSLALGSGGPYEQYF
TRBJ2-1	14	.	TRBV2	TRBD1	TGTGCCAGCAGTGAAACTGGGACAGGCAATGAGCAGTTCTTC	CASSETGTGNEQFF
TRBJ2-3	13	many	TRBV29-1	.	TGCAGCGCCACACAGGGCGGGACAGATACGCAGTATTTT	CSATQGGTDTQYF
TRBJ1-5	14	.	TRBV2	.	TGTGCCAGCAACCAGTTGGCTAGCAATCAGCCCCAGCATTTT	CASNQLASNQPQHF